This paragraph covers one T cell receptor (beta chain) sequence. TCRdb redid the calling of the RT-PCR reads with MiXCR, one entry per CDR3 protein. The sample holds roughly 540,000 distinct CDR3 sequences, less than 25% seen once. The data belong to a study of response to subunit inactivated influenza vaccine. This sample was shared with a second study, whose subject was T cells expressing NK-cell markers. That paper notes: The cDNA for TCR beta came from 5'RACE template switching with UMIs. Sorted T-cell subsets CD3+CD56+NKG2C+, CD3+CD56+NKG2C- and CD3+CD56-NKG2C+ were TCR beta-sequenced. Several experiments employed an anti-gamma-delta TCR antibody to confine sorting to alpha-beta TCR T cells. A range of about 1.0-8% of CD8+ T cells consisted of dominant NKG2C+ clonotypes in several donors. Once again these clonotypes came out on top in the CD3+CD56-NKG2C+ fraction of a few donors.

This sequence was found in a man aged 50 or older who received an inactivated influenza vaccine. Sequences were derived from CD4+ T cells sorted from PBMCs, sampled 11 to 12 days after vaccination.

The CDR3 nucleotides read TGTGCCAGCAGCTTAGTATACGGTGGACAGAACTCTGGAAACACCATATATTTT. Its translation: CASSLVYGGQNSGNTIYF. The J gene is TRBJ1-3, the V gene TRBV11-1; maybe TRBD1 (6 bases). The germline CDR1 and CDR2 sequences are SGHAT and FQDESV (reference sequence). There are 18 residues in the CDR3. V lost 1 base to trimming and J lost 0 bases, with 16 bases between them.